The source of this T cell receptor (beta chain) is a study of T cell responses to AZD1222 COVID-19 vaccine. Repertoires were generated with immunoSEQ multiplex PCR, while TCRdb's copy carries only in-frame clones and drops some. The data contain approximately 160,000 clones, roughly 88% of them singletons. Study outcomes and limitations: Distributed over spike, vaccine-associated CD4 TCRs predominated at 160-218 and 743-854. At baseline, seropositivity was found in only six AZD1222 recipients. White British people made up most donors, females outnumbered males, and clonal diversity was possibly underestimated.

Turning to this clone: Its antigen is unidentified.

The CDR3 contains 14 residues. V dropped 0 bases and J dropped 4; count of bases not matched to a gene: 0. The germline gives CDR1 MNHEY, CDR2 SVGEGT. The receptor was derived from an adult in good health. The chain is built from TRBV6-2 or TRBV6-3 and TRBJ1-2; TRBD1 matches 9 bases. The sequences come from peripheral blood, collected on day 0 of MenACWY control vaccination. In nucleotides, the CDR3 is TGTGCCAGCAGTTACTCGGGACAGGGCTATGGCTACACCTTC. Translating gives CASSYSGQGYGYTF.